Listed below are T cell receptor beta chains from one sample, sequenced in a study of radiation and T cells in renal cell carcinoma. Repertoires were generated with immunoSEQ multiplex PCR, while TCRdb's copy carries only in-frame clones and drops some. The table includes around 160,000 clones, about 85% detected once. This specimen consisted of blood, obtained from a patient whose treatment included radiotherapy and nephrectomy. These receptors originate from a woman in her sixties or seventies with renal cell carcinoma. The CDR3 runs from the conserved cysteine through the conserved F or W. A D gene is named only where the DNA matches it firmly. Clone size is given for some rows only: seen once, a few or many times, or a class if the clone is expanded.

.,TRBV28,once,TRBJ1-5,TGTGCCAGCAGTTTAAGTCTCGGTGTCAACGCGCCCCAGCATTTT,CASSLSLGVNAPQHF
.,TRBV7-2,.,TRBJ1-2,TGTGCCAGCAACCCCGACATATCTAACTATGGCTACACCTTC,CASNPDISNYGYTF
.,TRBV27,.,TRBJ1-6,TGTGCCAGCAAATACGAGGTGACCTATAATTCACCCCTCCACTTT,CASKYEVTYNSPLHF
.,TRBV15,few,TRBJ2-7,TGTGCCACCAGCAGAGATAGGAGCTACGAGCAGTACTTC,CATSRDRSYEQYF
TRBD1,TRBV6-5,.,TRBJ2-1,TGTGCCAGCAACCCCCGGACAGGGGCCTACAATGAGCAGTTCTTC,CASNPRTGAYNEQFF
.,TRBV19,.,TRBJ2-2,TGTGCCAGTAGTAACTTGGCAGGCACCAGCGGGGAGCTGTTTTTT,CASSNLAGTSGELFF
.,TRBV2,few,TRBJ1-5,TGTGCCAGCAGCCGCGGCAGCCATGATCAGCCCCAGCATTTT,CASSRGSHDQPQHF
.,TRBV19,once,TRBJ1-5,TGTGCCAGTAGTATAGACAGGGGCAATCAGCCCCAGCATTTT,CASSIDRGNQPQHF
.,TRBV19,.,TRBJ1-1,TGTGCCAGTAGTATTAGGGTAGGCACTGAAGCTTTCTTT,CASSIRVGTEAFF
.,TRBV5-3,.,TRBJ2-5,TGTGCCAGAAGCTTGGTGGCTGGCAAGGAGACCCAGTACTTC,CARSLVAGKETQYF
TRBD2,TRBV7-6,.,TRBJ2-1,TGTGCCAGCAGCTCGCGGGGGGGGCAATCCTACAATGAGCAGTTCTTC,CASSSRGGQSYNEQFF
.,TRBV20-1,.,TRBJ1-2,TGCAGTGCGGGGTTTGACTACACCTTC,CSAGFDYTF
.,TRBV5-1,.,TRBJ1-1,TGCGCCAGCAGCTTGGATGGAGGGATCACTGAAGCTTTCTTT,CASSLDGGITEAFF
.,TRBV9,.,TRBJ1-1,TGTGCCAGCAGCGTAGAACAGGACACTGAAGCTTTCTTT,CASSVEQDTEAFF
.,TRBV5-1,.,TRBJ2-3,TGCGCCAGCAGCCCCTTAGCCCGGGGGGCGGTTCTTACGCAGTATTTT,CASSPLARGAVLTQYF
.,TRBV30,.,TRBJ2-7,TGTGCCTGGAGAGGGCAGAGGGGCGAGCAGTACTTC,CAWRGQRGEQYF
.,TRBV6-5,.,TRBJ2-2,TGTGCCAGCAGTTACGGCGGAAACACCGGGGAGCTGTTTTTT,CASSYGGNTGELFF
TRBD1,TRBV2,.,TRBJ1-5,TGTGCCAGCAGTGTGGAGGGGGCAAGCAATCAGCCCCAGCATTTT,CASSVEGASNQPQHF
.,TRBV19,.,TRBJ1-4,TGTGCCTCGACTATCGGGGGCAGCCCTGAAAAACTGTTTTTT,CASTIGGSPEKLFF
.,TRBV11-2,.,TRBJ1-1,TGTGCCAGCAGCACCAGGGGTACTGAAGCTTTCTTT,CASSTRGTEAFF
TRBD2,TRBV5-1,.,TRBJ2-3,TGCGCCAGCAGCTTCGGACTAGCGGGGGACGCTAGCACAGATACGCAGTATTTT,CASSFGLAGDASTDTQYF
.,TRBV7-6,.,TRBJ2-5,TGTGCCAGCAGCTTAGCGCAAGGCAGGTTAGAGACCCAGTACTTC,CASSLAQGRLETQYF